Below are 14 T cell receptor beta chains sequenced from a single sample in a study of cytomegalovirus exposure and HLA in healthy donors. With 60 Vbeta and 13 Jbeta primers, the PCR was carried out. Assay: immunoSEQ multiplex PCR; the TCRdb copy retains only in-frame clones and omits some. Of roughly 80,000 clones listed, under 80% are singletons. Sequenced: PBMCs. The receptors here all came from a male donor in good health and CMV-seropositive.

V and J are TRBV11-2 and TRBJ1-2; D is unclear. In germline, CDR1 is SGHAT, CDR2 FQNNGV. V was shortened by 7 bases and J by 9 bases, with 21 bases between the two germline ends. The CDR3 consists of 14 residues. The CDR3 sequence is CASTDRLRGGRYTF. CDR3 nucleotides: TGTGCCAGCACCGACCGTTTACGGGGTGGGCGCTACACCTTC.

The chain links TRBV4-2 to TRBJ1-4; 7 bases match TRBD1. This CDR3 region has 15 residues. Losses at the gene ends were 4 bases for V and 6 bases for J; bases not matched to a gene: 8. In germline, CDR1 is LGHNA, CDR2 YNFKEQ. CDR3 loop: CASSPRGAVDEKLFF. CDR3 DNA: TGTGCCAGCAGCCCCAGGGGGGCGGTTGATGAAAAACTGTTTTTT.

The V gene is TRBV18, the J gene TRBJ1-4; D is possibly TRBD1 (6 bases). Germline V gives CDR1 KGHSH, CDR2 LQKENI. V lost 4 bases and J 7 bases, leaving 16 bases between the germline ends. The CDR3 is 15 residues long. CDR3 in amino acids: CASSRQATGGEKLFF. The DNA of the CDR3 is TGTGCCAGCTCACGACAGGCTACCGGAGGTGAAAAACTGTTTTTT.

The chain carries TRBV28 and TRBJ2-3; 9 bases agree with TRBD1. This CDR3 is 20 amino acids long. Germline V gene sequence: CDR1 MDHEN, CDR2 SYDVKM. Unmatched junction bases numbered 20, after V lost 2 bases and J lost 5 bases. The CDR3 spells CASSLLLLTGGMGFVDTQYF. The CDR3 DNA reads TGTGCCAGCAGTTTACTACTCCTGACAGGGGGTATGGGGTTCGTAGATACGCAGTATTTT. Full variable domain (missing parts from reference TRBV28 and TRBJ2-3): DVKVTQSSRYLVKRTGEKVFLECVQDMDHENMFWYRQDPGLGLRLIYFSYDVKMKEKGDIPEGYSVSREKKERFSLILESASTNQTSMYLCASSLLLLTGGMGFVDTQYFGPGTRLTVL.

Only one count was recorded for this clone. The chain links TRBV5-6 to TRBJ2-3; 8 nucleotides line up with TRBD2. CDR1 and CDR2 (germline): SGHDT, YYEEEE. This CDR3 is 16 amino acids long. With 2 bases clipped from V and 5 bases from J, the junction kept 10 bases outside the gene matches. The CDR3 sequence is CASSFGLRLALDTQYF. CDR3 DNA: TGTGCCAGCAGCTTCGGGCTCCGACTAGCGTTAGATACGCAGTATTTT.

The rearrangement uses TRBV5-1 and TRBJ1-1; tentative D call: TRBD1 (6 bases). V lost 4 bases and J lost 7, with 8 bases in between. The CDR3 is 11 amino acids. The germline gives CDR1 SGHRS, CDR2 YFSETQ. The CDR3 nucleotides read TGCGCCAGCAGCACAGGGAATGAAGCTTTCTTT. It translates to CASSTGNEAFF.

The J gene is TRBJ2-3, the V gene TRBV30; 9 bases line up with TRBD2. The CDR3 runs 15 residues. With V trimmed by 1 base and J by 4 bases, 6 bases remained unmatched. Germline values: CDR1 GTSNPN, CDR2 SVGIG (reference sequence). CDR3 sequence: CAWSAAGGRADTQYF. The DNA of the CDR3 is TGTGCCTGGAGTGCAGCGGGAGGCCGCGCAGATACGCAGTATTTT.

The chain is built from TRBV6-6 and TRBJ2-7, with TRBD2 identical over 8 bases. The germline V gene has CDR1 MNHNY and CDR2 SVGAGI (reference sequence). CDR3 length equals 14 residues. After removal of 7 bases from V and 3 bases from J, the junction contained 8 bases not matched to a gene. CDR3 DNA sequence: TGTGCCAGCAATAGACGGGCGGGGGGCTACGAGCAGTACTTC. Its translation is CASNRRAGGYEQYF.

V is TRBV7-9 and J is TRBJ2-5; D perhaps matches TRBD1 (6 bases). This CDR3 contains 15 residues. The germline V and J ends were trimmed by 5 bases and 4 bases, with 17 bases remaining between them. From germline, CDR1 is SEHNR and CDR2 FQNEAQ (reference sequence). CDR3 protein: CASSPDRLGGETQYF. CDR3 sequence (DNA): TGTGCCAGCAGCCCGGACAGACTTGGGGGAGAGACCCAGTACTTC.

This chain joins TRBV11-2 and TRBJ1-2; 7 positions agree with TRBD1. Losses at the gene ends were 3 bases for V and 8 bases for J; bases not matched to a gene: 3. The length of the CDR3 is 12 residues. Germline lookup yields CDR1 SGHAT and CDR2 FQNNGV. CDR3 bases: TGTGCCAGCAGCTTCGCAGGGGGAGGCTACACCTTC. It specifies CASSFAGGGYTF.

In this sample, this clone turned up once. The V gene is TRBV7-7, the J gene TRBJ2-1, with 7 nucleotides matching TRBD1. The CDR3 totals 12 residues. CDR1 and CDR2 (germline): SSHAT, FNYEAQ (reference sequence). V trimming: 5 bases; J trimming: 13 bases; junction bases outside the gene matches: 8. The CDR3 nucleotides are TGTGCCAGCAGCGAGAACAGGGGAGAACAGTTCTTC. Its protein is CASSENRGEQFF. The full variable domain, its missing parts supplied by reference TRBV7-7 and TRBJ2-1, is GAGVSQSPRYKVTKRGQDVTLRCDPISSHATLYWYQQALGQGPEFLTYFNYEAQPDKSGLPSDRFSAERPEGSISTLTIQRTEQRDSAMYRCASSENRGEQFFGPGTRLTVL.

This chain connects TRBV5-1 to TRBJ1-1; D gene uncertain. With 1 base removed from V and 2 bases from J, the gap between germline ends came to 9 bases. The CDR3 runs 14 residues. CDR1 and CDR2 (germline): SGHRS, YFSETQ. CDR3 loop: CASSLLVDNTEAFF. DNA for the CDR3: TGCGCCAGCAGCTTGCTAGTGGATAACACTGAAGCTTTCTTT.

In its sample, this clone was seen once. The chain links TRBV27 to TRBJ1-2, with TRBD1 matching over 8 bases. Trimming removed 7 bases from V and 8 bases from J; junction bases left unmatched: 9. CDR3 length: 13 amino acids. Per germline, CDR1 MNHEY and CDR2 SMNVEV (reference sequence). CDR3 sequence reads: CASKDRGSGGYTF. The CDR3 bases are TGTGCCAGCAAAGACAGGGGATCGGGCGGCTACACCTTC.

The J gene is TRBJ2-3, the V gene TRBV7-2; TRBD1 is a possible D gene (5 bases). The CDR3 covers 16 residues. Germline V gene lookup returns CDR1 SGHTA and CDR2 FQGNSA. V lost 5 bases to trimming and J lost 1 base, with 16 bases between them. The CDR3 loop reads CASSPVVGLGTDTQYF. The CDR3 nucleotides are TGTGCCAGCAGCCCCGTCGTGGGGCTCGGCACAGATACGCAGTATTTT.